The clone carrying this TCR beta chain was seen many times. The data were taken from a study of low-dose radiotherapy and immunotherapy resistance in tumors. Time point defined: before trial treatment. With TRAV- and TRBV-specific primers, first-strand cDNA was made, covering the alpha and beta chains. A roughly 20-cycle PCR with a constant-region primer and V-primer adapter amplified TCRs. TCRdb called the reads again in MiXCR, with one record for every CDR3 protein. The table includes 80,000 to 95,000 distinct CDR3 sequences, 9.4% detected once. This CDR3 contains 12 residues. With 6 bases clipped from V and 6 bases from J, the junction kept 4 bases outside the gene matches. Germline V lookup: CDR1 SQVTM, CDR2 ANQGSEA.

The TCR comes from a male donor with prostate cancer. The material was PBMCs, obtained before treatment. The rearrangement links TRBV29-1 to TRBJ1-1; 10 bases fit TRBD1. As DNA, the CDR3 is TGCAGCGTGAGACAGGGGGCTGCTGAAGCTTTCTTT. Protein: CSVRQGAAEAFF.